This TCR beta chain is drawn from a study of T cell responses to AZD1222 COVID-19 vaccine. The table came from immunoSEQ multiplex PCR; TCRdb's copy has only in-frame clones and leaves some out. The sample lists around 150,000 clones, roughly 92% occurring once. CDR1 is SGHAT, CDR2 FQNNGV, per germline. V lost 0 bases and J 5 bases, leaving 10 bases between the germline ends. The CDR3 runs 14 residues. This chain joins TRBV11-2 and TRBJ1-2; D might be TRBD1 (5 bases). The source of this sequence is an adult who received the AZD1222 COVID-19 vaccine. This specimen was peripheral blood, taken 28 days after the second AZD1222 dose. CDR3 DNA: TGTGCCAGCAGCTTAGACAGGGTGTTGTATGGCTACACCTTC. It translates to CASSLDRVLYGYTF. The complete variable domain, with remaining parts taken from reference TRBV11-2 and TRBJ1-2, reads EAGVAQSPRYKIIEKRQSVAFWCNPISGHATLYWYQQILGQGPKLLIQFQNNGVVDDSQLPKDRFSAERLKGVDSTLKIQPAKLEDSAVYLCASSLDRVLYGYTFGSGTRLTVV.